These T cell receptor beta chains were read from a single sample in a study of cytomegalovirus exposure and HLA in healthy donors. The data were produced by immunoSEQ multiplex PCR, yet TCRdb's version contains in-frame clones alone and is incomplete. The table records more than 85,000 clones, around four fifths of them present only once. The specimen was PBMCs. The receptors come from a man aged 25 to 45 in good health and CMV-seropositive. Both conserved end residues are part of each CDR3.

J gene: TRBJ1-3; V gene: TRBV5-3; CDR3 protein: CARSMSRRLAGNTIYF
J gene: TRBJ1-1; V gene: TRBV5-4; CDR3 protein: CASSVDGVGQLNTEAFF
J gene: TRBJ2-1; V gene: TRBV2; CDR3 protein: CASGASWFF
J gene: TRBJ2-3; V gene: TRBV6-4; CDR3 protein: CASSKGVIHSNQFTDTQYF
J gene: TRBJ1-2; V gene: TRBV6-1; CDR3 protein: CASSVDGGTSYGYTF
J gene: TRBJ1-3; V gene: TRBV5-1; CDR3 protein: CASSRDRGGNTIYF
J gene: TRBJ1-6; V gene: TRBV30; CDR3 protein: CAWLPGTGGGPYNSPLHF
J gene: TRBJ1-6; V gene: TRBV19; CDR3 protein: CASRLTGGAGNSPLHF
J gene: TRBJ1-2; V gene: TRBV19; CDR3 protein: CASSIEGGRAGYTF
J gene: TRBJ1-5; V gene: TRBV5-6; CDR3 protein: CASSRGGGGNQPQHF
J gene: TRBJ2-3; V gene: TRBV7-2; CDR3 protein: CASSLDLSTTDTQYF
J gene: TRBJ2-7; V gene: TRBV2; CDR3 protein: CASSQEEGNEQYF
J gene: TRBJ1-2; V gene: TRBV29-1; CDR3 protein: CSVTTGTDFYGYTF
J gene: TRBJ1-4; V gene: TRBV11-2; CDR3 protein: CASSLGASQNEKLFF
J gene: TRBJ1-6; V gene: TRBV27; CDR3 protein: CASRLPGSNSPLHF
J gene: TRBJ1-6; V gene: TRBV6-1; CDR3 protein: CASSASDSPLHF
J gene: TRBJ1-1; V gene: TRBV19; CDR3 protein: CASSPGIDTEAFF
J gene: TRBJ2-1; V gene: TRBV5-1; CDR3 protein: CASSPPVAGGSYNEQFF
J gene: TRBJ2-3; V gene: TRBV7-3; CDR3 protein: CASSAAGTSTDTQYF
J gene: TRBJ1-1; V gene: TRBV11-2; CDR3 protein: CASSLEGQVLNMRAFF
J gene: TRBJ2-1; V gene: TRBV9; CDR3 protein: CASSDSGGEYNEQFF
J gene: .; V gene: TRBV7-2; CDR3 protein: CASSLRTGADEQYF
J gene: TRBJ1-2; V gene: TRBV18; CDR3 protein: CASSPGRSGDYGYTF
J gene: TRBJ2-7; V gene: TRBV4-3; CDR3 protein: CASSQDAVASSYEQYF
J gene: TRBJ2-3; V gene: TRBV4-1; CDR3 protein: CASSSGHGPSSDTQYF
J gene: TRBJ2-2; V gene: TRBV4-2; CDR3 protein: CASSPTSGNRAGELFF
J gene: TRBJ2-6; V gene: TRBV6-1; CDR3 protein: CASSEYQSSGANVLTF
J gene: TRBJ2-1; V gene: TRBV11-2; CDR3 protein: CASSLGLRGGNNEQFF
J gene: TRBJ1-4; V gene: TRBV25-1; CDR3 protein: CASSPLPPGETNEKLFF
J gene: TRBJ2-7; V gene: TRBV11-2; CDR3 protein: CASSLRLIYEQYF
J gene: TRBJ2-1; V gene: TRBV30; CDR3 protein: CAWSVFRGGIEQFF
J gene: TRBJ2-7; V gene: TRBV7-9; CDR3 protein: CASRRDSNYEQYF
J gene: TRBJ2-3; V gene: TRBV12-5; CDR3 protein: CASGLVKLAGMDTQYF
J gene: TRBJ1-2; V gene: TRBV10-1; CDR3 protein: CASSPSLGGIGGYTF
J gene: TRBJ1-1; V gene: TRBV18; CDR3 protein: CASSPRHGTEAFF
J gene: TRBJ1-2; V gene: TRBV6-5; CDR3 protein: CASSYSPTGIYGYTF
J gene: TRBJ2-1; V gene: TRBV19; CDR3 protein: CASSISVGGSYSYNEQFF
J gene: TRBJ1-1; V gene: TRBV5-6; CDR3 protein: CASSWGTGQTEAFF
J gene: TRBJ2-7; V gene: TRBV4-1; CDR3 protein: CASSRGASGGVGEQYF
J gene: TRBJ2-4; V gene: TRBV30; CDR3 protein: CAWDSGQKAKNIQYF
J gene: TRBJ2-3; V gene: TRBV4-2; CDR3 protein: CASSQNHMEASTDTQYF
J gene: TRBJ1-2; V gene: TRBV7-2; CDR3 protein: CASSLGGVYGYTF
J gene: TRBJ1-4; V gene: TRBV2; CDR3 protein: CASHRLTNEKLFF
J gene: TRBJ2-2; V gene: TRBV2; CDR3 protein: CASSAKRELFF
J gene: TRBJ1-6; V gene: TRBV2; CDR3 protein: CASSESREGPLHF
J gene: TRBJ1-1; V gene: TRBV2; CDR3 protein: CASSESSANTEAFF
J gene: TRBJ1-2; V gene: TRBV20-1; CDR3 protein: CSSPQGYGYTF
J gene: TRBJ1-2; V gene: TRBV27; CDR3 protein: CASSPGENDYGYTF
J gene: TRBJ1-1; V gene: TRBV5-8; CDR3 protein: CASSLGPGDTEAFF
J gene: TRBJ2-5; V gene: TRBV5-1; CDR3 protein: CASTTGLAGGPETQYF
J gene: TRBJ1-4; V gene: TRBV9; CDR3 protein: CASSVGGGVEKLFF
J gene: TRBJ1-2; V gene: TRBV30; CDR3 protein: CAWSASGSGRYGYTF
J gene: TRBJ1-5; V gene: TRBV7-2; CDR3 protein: CASSRRTGDQPQHF
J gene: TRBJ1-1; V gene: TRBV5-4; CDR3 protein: CASSLDPGDTEAFF
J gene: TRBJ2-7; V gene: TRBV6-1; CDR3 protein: CASSVYELTGTGIYEQYF